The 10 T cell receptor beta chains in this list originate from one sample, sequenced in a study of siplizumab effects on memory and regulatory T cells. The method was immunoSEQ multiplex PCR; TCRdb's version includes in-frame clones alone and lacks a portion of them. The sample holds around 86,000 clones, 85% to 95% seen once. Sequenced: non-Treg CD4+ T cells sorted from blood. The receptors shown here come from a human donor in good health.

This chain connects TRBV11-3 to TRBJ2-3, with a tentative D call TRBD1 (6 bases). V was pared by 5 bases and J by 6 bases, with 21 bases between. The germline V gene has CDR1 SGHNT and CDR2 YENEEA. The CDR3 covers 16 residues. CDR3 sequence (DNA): TGTGCCAGCAGCGCCCGGGACACCGTTGGGGCTGATACGCAGTATTTT. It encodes CASSARDTVGADTQYF.

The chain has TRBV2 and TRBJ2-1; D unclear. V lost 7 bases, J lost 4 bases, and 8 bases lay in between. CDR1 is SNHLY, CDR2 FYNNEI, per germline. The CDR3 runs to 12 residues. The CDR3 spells CASKSGYNEQFF. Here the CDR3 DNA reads TGTGCCAGCAAGTCTGGATACAATGAGCAGTTCTTC.

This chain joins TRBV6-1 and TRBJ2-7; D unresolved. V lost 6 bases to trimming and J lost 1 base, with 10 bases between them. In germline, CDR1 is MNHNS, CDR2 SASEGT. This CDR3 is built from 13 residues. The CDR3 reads CASRGLGSYEQYF. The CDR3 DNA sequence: TGTGCCAGCAGGGGTCTAGGATCCTACGAGCAGTACTTC.

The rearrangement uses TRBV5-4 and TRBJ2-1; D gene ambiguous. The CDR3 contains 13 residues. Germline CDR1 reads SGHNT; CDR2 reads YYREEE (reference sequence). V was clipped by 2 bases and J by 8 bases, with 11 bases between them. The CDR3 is CASSFDLTDEQFF. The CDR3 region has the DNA TGTGCCAGCAGCTTCGACCTTACGGATGAGCAGTTCTTC.

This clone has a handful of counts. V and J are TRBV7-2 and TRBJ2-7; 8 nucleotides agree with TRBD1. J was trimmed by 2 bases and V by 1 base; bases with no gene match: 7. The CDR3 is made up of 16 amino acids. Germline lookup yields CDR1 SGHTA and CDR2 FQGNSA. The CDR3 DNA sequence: TGTGCCAGCAGCTTAGGGGGACAGGCGTCAACCTACGAGCAGTACTTC. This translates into CASSLGGQASTYEQYF.

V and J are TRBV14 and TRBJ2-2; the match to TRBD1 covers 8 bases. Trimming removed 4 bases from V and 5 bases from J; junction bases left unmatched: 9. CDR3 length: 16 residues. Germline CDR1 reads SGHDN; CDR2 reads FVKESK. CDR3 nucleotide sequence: TGTGCCAGCAGCCTCACCAGGGGGCTTGGGACCGGGGAGCTGTTTTTT. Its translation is CASSLTRGLGTGELFF. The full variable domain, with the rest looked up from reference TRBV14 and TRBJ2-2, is EAGVTQFPSHSVIEKGQTVTLRCDPISGHDNLYWYRRVMGKEIKFLLHFVKESKQDESGMPNNRFLAERTGGTYSTLKVQPAELEDSGVYFCASSLTRGLGTGELFFGEGSRLTVL.

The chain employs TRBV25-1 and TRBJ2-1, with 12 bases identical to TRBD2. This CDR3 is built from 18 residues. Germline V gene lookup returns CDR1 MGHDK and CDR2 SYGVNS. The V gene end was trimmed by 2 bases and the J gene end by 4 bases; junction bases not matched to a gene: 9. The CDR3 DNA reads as TGTGCCAGCAGTGAACCGGGGTGGGGGACTAGCGGGTACAATGAGCAGTTCTTC. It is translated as CASSEPGWGTSGYNEQFF.

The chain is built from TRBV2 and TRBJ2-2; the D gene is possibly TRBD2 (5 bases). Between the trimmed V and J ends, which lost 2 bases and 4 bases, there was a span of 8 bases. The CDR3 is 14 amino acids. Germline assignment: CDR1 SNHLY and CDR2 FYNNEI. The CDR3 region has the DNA TGTGCCAGCAGTGAACAGCGGCGCACCGGGGAGCTGTTTTTT. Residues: CASSEQRRTGELFF.

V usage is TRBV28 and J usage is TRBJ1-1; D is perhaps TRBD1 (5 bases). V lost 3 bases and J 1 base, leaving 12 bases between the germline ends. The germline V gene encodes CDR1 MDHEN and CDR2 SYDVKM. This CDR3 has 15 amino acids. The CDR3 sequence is CASSFIGTANTEAFF. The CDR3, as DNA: TGTGCCAGCAGTTTTATAGGGACCGCGAACACTGAAGCTTTCTTT.

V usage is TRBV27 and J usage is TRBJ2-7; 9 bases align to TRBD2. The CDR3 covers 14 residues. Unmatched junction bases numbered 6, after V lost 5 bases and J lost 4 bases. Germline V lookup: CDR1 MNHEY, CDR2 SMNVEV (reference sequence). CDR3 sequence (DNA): TGTGCCAGCAGTCCCTACCTAGCGGGGTACGAGCAGTACTTC. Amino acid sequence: CASSPYLAGYEQYF.